This T cell receptor beta chain emerged from a study of shared clonotypes between healthy human individuals. About the research overall: Used for every donor were three CD4 naive, three CD4 memory, two CD8 naive and one CD8 memory plate. Study-wide findings and caveats: The sampled material consisted only of blood, and tissue repertoires are likely to differ.

As concerns this clone: The antigen remains undetermined.

The data were produced by immunoSEQ multiplex PCR, yet TCRdb's version contains in-frame clones alone and is incomplete. The table shows roughly 2.6 million clones, with 85% to 95% occurring only once. CDR1 is SGHNT and CDR2 is YYREEE in the germline V gene (reference sequence). J lost 5 bases, V lost 4 bases, and 7 bases had no gene match. The CDR3 has 15 amino acids. Sequencing used naive CD4+ T cells sorted from blood. Noted subset: CD45RA+ positively selected. The clonotype was recovered from a man between 18 and 35 years old in good health. This chain links TRBV5-4 with TRBJ2-1; 9 bases match TRBD1. CDR3 loop: CASSPGQGPNNEQFF. DNA for the CDR3: TGTGCCAGCAGCCCGGGACAGGGACCTAACAATGAGCAGTTCTTC.